This TCR beta chain was retrieved from a study of post-analysis software for immune sequencing data. Unique-molecular-identifier-tagged TCR beta cDNA libraries were used. TCRdb called the PCR reads again in MiXCR, with one record for every CDR3 protein. The table lists about 540,000 distinct CDR3 sequences, around a third of them singletons, with 6% in the top ten. This CDR3 comprises 12 residues. Germline CDR1 and CDR2: DFQATT and SNEGSKA (reference sequence). Trimming took 6 bases from V and 6 from J; bases not matched to a gene: 4. In its sample, this clonotype was seen a few times. Its antigen is as yet unknown. The study's findings and limits: TRBV5-6, TRBV5-1 and TRBV20-1 belonged to a set of roughly five TRBV segments that were more frequent in patients than controls. In multiple sclerosis, normalized Chao1 diversity was significantly below that of controls.

Material for sequencing was blood. The sequence was collected from a girl younger than 18 with multiple sclerosis. The chain joins TRBV20-1 to TRBJ2-1; 8 nucleotides match TRBD2. This CDR3 reads CSAPGTSNEQFF. CDR3 DNA sequence: TGCAGTGCGCCCGGGACTAGCAATGAGCAGTTCTTC.